This TCR beta chain was profiled in a study of blood T cell repertoires in COVID-19. For the study at large: Sites across the United States, Italy and Spain contributed samples from acute and convalescent COVID-19. The analysed material was cDNA or gDNA that came from T cells, B-cell-depleted T cells, or PBMCs.

This clone appeared many times. Per the study methods: The authors estimated nucleated cell counts from reference gene primer amplification. The assay was immunoSEQ multiplex PCR, and TCRdb's table has in-frame clones only and misses some. V and J calls and clone size are as listed in that table; D and trimming were resolved from the DNA. Here the sample spans 130,000 to 150,000 clones, more than 80% being singletons. Germline-derived CDR1 and CDR2 are LNHDA and SQIVND (reference sequence). With 5 bases clipped from V and 6 bases from J, the junction kept 11 bases outside the gene matches. The CDR3 is 16 residues long.

The V gene is TRBV19, the J gene TRBJ1-5; 9 bases agree with TRBD1. The sequenced sample consisted of peripheral blood. This TCR derives from a human donor with acute or convalescent COVID-19. The donor label of this sample is uncertain. CDR3 nucleotides: TGTGCCAGTAGTCATAGAGGGGACAGGGTGGGTCAGCCCCAGCATTTT. This sequence encodes CASSHRGDRVGQPQHF.